The clone carrying this T cell receptor (beta chain) was detected ten times or more. As yet, its antigen is unknown. These data originate in a study of T cells in Graves' hyperthyroidism and ophthalmopathy. Study-wide points: Peripheral blood also featured most of the thyroid clonotypes expanded above 0.001. Ophthalmopathy was model-predicted a median approximately 6.9 months pre-onset.

RNA transcripts provided the source from which TCR beta CDR3 regions were amplified. The TCR CDR3 first-round RT-PCR relied on the HTBI primer set. MiXCR, applied by TCRdb to the multiplex PCR reads, yields one record per CDR3 protein. Here the sample spans more than 350,000 distinct CDR3 sequences, around 15% being singletons. The TCR sequence derives from an older woman with Graves' ophthalmopathy. Sequenced input: blood.

CDR3 protein: CASSGRSEYSYEQYF. CDR3 nucleotides: TGTGCCAGCAGCGGAAGAAGCGAGTATTCCTACGAGCAGTACTTC. The chain couples TRBV28 to TRBJ2-7; D gene unclear. CDR1 and CDR2 from the germline V gene are MDHEN and SYDVKM. The V and J ends lost 6 bases and 1 base respectively, with 16 bases between them. The CDR3 consists of 15 residues.